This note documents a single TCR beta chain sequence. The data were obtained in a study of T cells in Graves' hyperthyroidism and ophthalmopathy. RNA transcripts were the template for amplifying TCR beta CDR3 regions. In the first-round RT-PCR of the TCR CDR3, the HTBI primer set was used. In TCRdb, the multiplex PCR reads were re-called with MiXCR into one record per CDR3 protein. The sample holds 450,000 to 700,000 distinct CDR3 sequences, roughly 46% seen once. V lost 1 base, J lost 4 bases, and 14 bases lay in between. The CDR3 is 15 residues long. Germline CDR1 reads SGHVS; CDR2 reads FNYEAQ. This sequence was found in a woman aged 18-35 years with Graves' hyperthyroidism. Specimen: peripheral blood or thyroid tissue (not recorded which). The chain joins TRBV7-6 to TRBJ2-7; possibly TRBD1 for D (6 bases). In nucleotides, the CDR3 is TGTGCCAGCAGCTTAGAACAGGGAAGGGGATACGAGCAGTACTTC. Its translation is CASSLEQGRGYEQYF.